This entry lists 25 T cell receptor beta chains sequenced from one sample in a study of Graves' ophthalmopathy and Graves' hyperthyroidism. Using RNA transcripts, the TCR beta CDR3 regions were amplified. In the first round, RT-PCR was carried out with HTBI primers, and a multiplex PCR formed the second round. TCRdb re-derived calls from the multiplex PCR reads in MiXCR, one entry per CDR3 protein. The data contain 300,000 to 400,000 distinct CDR3 sequences, roughly 15% of them singletons. Sequencing was done on a sample of peripheral blood. These TCRs come from an adult woman with stable Graves' hyperthyroidism.

This chain links TRBV12-3 or TRBV12-4 with TRBJ2-5; 15 bases are shared with TRBD2. This CDR3 is 17 amino acids long. V lost 6 bases, J lost 1 base, and 6 bases stayed unmatched. CDR3: CASSVGLAGGIQETQYF. CDR3 nucleotide sequence: TGTGCCAGCAGCGTTGGACTAGCGGGAGGGATCCAAGAGACCCAGTACTTC.

This clonotype was counted many times. In nucleotides, the CDR3 is TGTGCCATCAGTGAACGAGAGACCCAGTACTTC. This translates into CAISERETQYF. J is TRBJ2-5 and V is TRBV10-3; D is ambiguous. V lost 3 bases and J lost 4, with 3 bases in between. This CDR3 spans 11 amino acids. Germline CDR1 and CDR2: ENHRY and SYGVKD.

This clonotype came up many times. J is TRBJ2-5 and V is TRBV30; D gene uncertain. The CDR3 sequence is 12 residues long. Trimming took off 1 base at V and 1 base at J, with 4 bases between the two ends. Germline lookup yields CDR1 GTSNPN and CDR2 SVGIG (reference sequence). CDR3 region: CAWSGVQETQYF. CDR3 nucleotide sequence: TGTGCCTGGAGTGGAGTCCAAGAGACCCAGTACTTC.

There are many counts of this clonotype. This chain uses TRBV28 with TRBJ1-2; D is undetermined. Germline CDR1 MDHEN, CDR2 SYDVKM. This CDR3 contains 11 residues. Trimming shortened V by 6 bases and J by 2 bases, and 4 bases separated the two germline ends. Here the CDR3 reads CASSTNYGYTF. The CDR3 DNA is TGTGCCAGCAGCACCAACTATGGCTACACCTTC.

This clonotype occurred a few times. The chain employs TRBV28 and TRBJ2-2; TRBD2 might be the D (7 bases). Germline V gene data show CDR1 as MDHEN and CDR2 as SYDVKM. V lost 8 bases, J lost 6 bases, and 13 bases lay in between. This CDR3 has 13 amino acids. Here the CDR3 DNA reads TGTGCCAGCGGCTACGGGGGGCCCGGGGAGCTGTTTTTT. This translates into CASGYGGPGELFF.

This clonotype was seen repeatedly, ten times or more. The V and J genes are TRBV9 and TRBJ2-4; 7 positions match TRBD1. The CDR3 consists of 16 residues. The ends lost 0 bases at V and 0 bases at J; junction bases unmatched: 3. Germline CDR1 reads SGDLS; CDR2 reads YYNGEE. The CDR3 bases are TGTGCCAGCAGCGTAGGGGACAGCCTAGCCAAAAACATTCAGTACTTC. Translation gives CASSVGDSLAKNIQYF.

This clonotype was recorded many times. This chain uses TRBV28 with TRBJ2-7; 7 nucleotides line up with TRBD2. This CDR3 is built from 14 residues. The V gene end was trimmed by 6 bases and the J gene end by 1 base; junction bases not matched to a gene: 6. The germline CDR1 and CDR2 sequences are MDHEN and SYDVKM. Here the CDR3 DNA reads TGTGCCAGCAGCCAAAGCGGGAATTCCTACGAGCAGTACTTC. Its translation: CASSQSGNSYEQYF.

CDR3 loop: CATSSAGGTQYF. The CDR3 DNA sequence: TGTGCCACCAGCAGCGCAGGGGGGACCCAGTACTTC. V is TRBV15 and J is TRBJ2-5; 7 bases agree with TRBD1. The V gene end was trimmed by 3 bases and the J gene end by 7 bases; junction bases not matched to a gene: 2. This CDR3 has 12 amino acids. Germline V gene lookup returns CDR1 LNHNV and CDR2 YYDKDF (reference sequence). Full variable domain (outside the CDR3, taken from reference TRBV15 and TRBJ2-5): DAMVIQNPRYQVTQFGKPVTLSCSQTLNHNVMYWYQQKSSQAPKLLFHYYDKDFNNEADTPDNFQSRRPNTSFCFLDIRSPGLGDTAMYLCATSSAGGTQYFGPGTRLLVL.

The table lists this clonotype with many counts. The chain uses TRBV24-1 and TRBJ2-5; D perhaps matches TRBD1 (5 bases). The CDR3 has 13 amino acids. V lost 3 bases and J lost 5, with 9 bases in between. CDR1 and CDR2 from the germline V gene are KGHDR and SFDVKD. The CDR3 coding sequence is TGTGCCACCAGTGATCCGAACAGGGAGACCCAGTACTTC. Protein: CATSDPNRETQYF.

This clonotype was found many times. The rearrangement links TRBV19 to TRBJ1-5; D remains unclear. The CDR3 is made up of 15 amino acids. Trimming pared 3 bases from V and 6 bases from J, leaving 15 bases between. Germline-derived CDR1 and CDR2 are LNHDA and SQIVND (reference sequence). The CDR3 loop reads CASSIWGSGSQPQHF. CDR3 in DNA: TGTGCCAGTAGTATTTGGGGTTCGGGGAGTCAGCCCCAGCATTTT. Full variable domain (remainder filled in from reference TRBV19 and TRBJ1-5): DGGITQSPKYLFRKEGQNVTLSCEQNLNHDAMYWYRQDPGQGLRLIYYSQIVNDFQKGDIAEGYSVSREKKESFPLTVTSAQKNPTAFYLCASSIWGSGSQPQHFGDGTRLSIL.

This clonotype was picked up a small number of times. This sequence may be a read error, since a much larger clone differs from it by one base. The CDR3 coding sequence is TGTGCCATCGGAAGTCAAGAGACCCAGTACTTC. It encodes CAIGSQETQYF. The rearrangement links TRBV10-3 to TRBJ2-5, with unresolved D. This CDR3 contains 11 residues. Germline V gives CDR1 ENHRY, CDR2 SYGVKD. Trimming took 8 bases from V and 2 from J, leaving 6 bases between them.

This clonotype has more than one count but fewer than ten. The J gene is TRBJ2-3, the V gene TRBV10-2; 7 bases agree with TRBD2. This CDR3 spans 14 amino acids. J was trimmed by 5 bases and V by 4 bases; bases with no gene match: 6. Germline V CDR1 and CDR2: WSHSY, SAAADI. The CDR3 DNA sequence: TGCGCCAGCAGTGTTAGCGGGTCAGTAGATACGCAGTATTTT. Translated: CASSVSGSVDTQYF.

To note about this clonotype: This may come from a read error, since a much larger clone is one base off. Likely a read error: the CDR3 ends without its conserved phenylalanine or tryptophan. The genes are TRBV7-2 and TRBJ2-2; a possible D gene is TRBD1 (5 bases). The germline gives CDR1 SGHTA, CDR2 FQGNSA. The CDR3 has 12 amino acids. Trimming cost V 6 bases and J 3 bases, with 5 bases left between them. This CDR3 is CASRGDTGELFL. CDR3 sequence (DNA): TGTGCCAGCAGAGGGGACACCGGGGAGCTGTTTTTG.

This clonotype has a count of ten or more. V and J are TRBV6-5 and TRBJ2-2; D is ambiguous. Trimming removed 3 bases at V and 11 bases at J, with 19 bases between. This CDR3 is built from 15 residues. CDR1 and CDR2 (germline): MNHEY, SVGAGI. The CDR3 sequence is CASSYRGFLLDELFF. The DNA of the CDR3 is TGTGCCAGCAGTTATCGTGGATTTTTGTTGGATGAGCTGTTTTTT.

This clonotype was recorded many times. CDR3 sequence (DNA): TGCAGTGCGGGGACAAACACGGCCCAGCCCCAGCATTTT. Its protein product is CSAGTNTAQPQHF. The gene calls are TRBV20-1 and TRBJ1-5; D possibly corresponds to TRBD1 (6 bases). This CDR3 comprises 13 residues. Germline V gives CDR1 DFQATT, CDR2 SNEGSKA (reference sequence). Trimming took off 6 bases at V and 7 bases at J, with 16 bases between the two ends.

This clonotype was recorded many times. The chain couples TRBV7-9 to TRBJ2-2; 9 bases are shared with TRBD2. The CDR3 consists of 15 residues. Germline CDR1 reads SEHNR; CDR2 reads FQNEAQ (reference sequence). The V segment lost 8 bases and the J segment 5 bases; nucleotides outside the gene matches: 9. DNA for the CDR3: TGTGCCAGCCGCATAGCGGGAGCGGGGACCGGGGAGCTGTTTTTT. This encodes CASRIAGAGTGELFF.

J is TRBJ2-7 and V is TRBV6-1, with 7 bases lining up with TRBD1. The CDR3 is made up of 15 amino acids. Germline CDR1 and CDR2: MNHNS and SASEGT. V lost 5 bases to trimming and J lost 3 bases; unmatched junction nucleotides: 10. CDR3 bases: TGTGCCAGCAGTCCCAACCGGGACAGAGACTACGAGCAGTACTTC. This sequence encodes CASSPNRDRDYEQYF.

The table lists this clonotype with many counts. J is TRBJ2-7 and V is TRBV7-8; 8 bases fit TRBD1. Germline trimming cut 7 bases from V and 3 bases from J; bases unmatched to any gene: 8. Germline loops: CDR1 SGHVS, CDR2 FQNEAQ. CDR3 length: 14 residues. The CDR3 region has the DNA TGTGCCAGCACAAGGGCAGGGGGCTTCTACGAGCAGTACTTC. Amino acid sequence: CASTRAGGFYEQYF.

This clonotype occurred many times. This chain joins TRBV20-1 and TRBJ2-7; TRBD2 agrees at 7 bases. Trimming at V came to 3 bases and at J to 3 bases, leaving 5 bases not matched to a gene. This CDR3 spans 13 amino acids. Looked up from germline, CDR1 is DFQATT and CDR2 is SNEGSKA (reference sequence). The CDR3 protein is CSASPGTNYEQYF. The CDR3 nucleotides read TGCAGTGCTAGTCCCGGGACTAACTACGAGCAGTACTTC.

The CDR3 is CSARDEGVSSYEQYF. The CDR3 nucleotides are TGCAGTGCTAGAGATGAAGGGGTGTCCTCCTACGAGCAGTACTTC. The chain employs TRBV20-1 and TRBJ2-7; D perhaps matches TRBD1 (5 bases). Deletions cut 0 bases from V and 0 bases from J, with 12 bases between. Per the germline V gene, CDR1 is DFQATT and CDR2 is SNEGSKA (reference sequence). The CDR3 loop spans 15 amino acids.

This clonotype showed up many times. The rearrangement uses TRBV30 and TRBJ1-2; 7 bases are shared with TRBD1. Trimming cost V 1 base and J 3 bases; bases outside gene matches: 5. Germline V CDR1 and CDR2: GTSNPN, SVGIG (reference sequence). This CDR3 contains 14 residues. CDR3 sequence reads: CAWSAQGLHYGYTF. In nucleotides, the CDR3 is TGTGCCTGGAGTGCACAGGGGCTTCACTATGGCTACACCTTC. The full variable domain, in which reference TRBV30 and TRBJ1-2 provide the parts outside the CDR3, is SQTIHQWPATLVQPVGSPLSLECTVEGTSNPNLYWYRQAAGRGLQLLFYSVGIGQISSEVPQNLSASRPQDRQFILSSKKLLLSDSGFYLCAWSAQGLHYGYTFGSGTRLTVV.

This clonotype was seen many times. The V call is TRBV2, the J call TRBJ1-5, with TRBD1 matching over 8 bases. J was trimmed by 3 bases and V by 6 bases; bases with no gene match: 13. The CDR3 consists of 17 residues. Germline-derived CDR1 and CDR2 are SNHLY and FYNNEI. The CDR3 region is CASSPSDRVGDNQPQHF. In DNA, the CDR3 is TGTGCCAGCAGCCCCTCGGACAGGGTCGGAGACAATCAGCCCCAGCATTTT.

The CDR3 region has the DNA TGCAGTGCTAGAGATGGAGGCAGGGCGTACTATGGCTACACCTTC. It is translated as CSARDGGRAYYGYTF. The gene calls are TRBV20-1 and TRBJ1-2; TRBD1 might be the D (5 bases). The V gene's germline CDR1 is DFQATT and CDR2 SNEGSKA (reference sequence). V gave up 0 bases and J gave up 3 bases, with 14 bases separating them. The CDR3 is 15 amino acids.

This clonotype occurred many times. This chain links TRBV20-1 with TRBJ1-1; tentative D call: TRBD1 (6 bases). This CDR3 comprises 13 residues. Trimming removed 3 bases from V and 3 bases from J, with 11 bases in between. Germline V gene sequence: CDR1 DFQATT, CDR2 SNEGSKA (reference sequence). The CDR3 DNA is TGCAGTGCTAGTATCGCAGGGGACACTGAAGCTTTCTTT. This gives the protein CSASIAGDTEAFF.

The sample holds many counts of this clonotype. The chain joins TRBV27 to TRBJ2-7; no firm D call. The V and J ends lost 4 bases and 3 bases respectively, with 10 bases between them. The CDR3 sequence is 13 residues long. Germline values: CDR1 MNHEY, CDR2 SMNVEV (reference sequence). The CDR3 nucleotides are TGTGCCAGCAGTTACCTAGGGAACTACGAGCAGTACTTC. Translated: CASSYLGNYEQYF.